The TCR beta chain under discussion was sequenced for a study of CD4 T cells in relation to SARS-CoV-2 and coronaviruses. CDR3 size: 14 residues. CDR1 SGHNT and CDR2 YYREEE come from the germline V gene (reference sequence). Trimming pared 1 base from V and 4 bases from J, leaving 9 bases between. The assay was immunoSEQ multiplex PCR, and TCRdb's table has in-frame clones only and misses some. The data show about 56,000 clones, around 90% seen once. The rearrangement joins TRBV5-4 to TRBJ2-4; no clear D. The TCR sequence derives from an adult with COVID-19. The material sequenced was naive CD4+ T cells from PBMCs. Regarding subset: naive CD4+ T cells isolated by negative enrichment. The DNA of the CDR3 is TGTGCCAGCAGCTTGACGGAATTAAAAAACATTCAGTACTTC. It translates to CASSLTELKNIQYF.